Listed below are T cell receptor beta chains from one sample, sequenced in a study of cytomegalovirus exposure and HLA in healthy donors. Only in-frame clones appear in the TCRdb table, and some are missing; sequencing was by immunoSEQ multiplex PCR. The sample holds 220,000 or so clones; about 70% are singletons and the top ten take under 2%. The sample consisted of PBMCs. These receptors all stem from a woman between 25 and 40 years old in good health and CMV-seronegative. The CDR3 runs from the conserved cysteine through the conserved F or W. Each record gives: D gene, CDR3 length, V gene, J gene, clone size, CDR3 DNA, CDR3 protein. The D gene is left open where the match is weak. Some rows mark clone size as missing; the rest say once, few, many or name a class of expanded clone.

>-|13|TRBV5-1|TRBJ1-1|few
TGCGCCAGCAGCCCACGGGGTGAAACTGAAGCTTTCTTT
CASSPRGETEAFF
>-|12|TRBV25-1|TRBJ2-7|-
TGTGCCAGCAGGGTGAGTCTGTACGAGCAGTACTTC
CASRVSLYEQYF
>-|13|TRBV5-6|TRBJ2-2|-
TGTGCCAGCAGCGTGGGGCGGACCGGGGAGCTGTTTTTT
CASSVGRTGELFF
>-|10|TRBV5-8|TRBJ2-1|-
TGTGCCAGCTTCGGGGTTAAGCAGTTCTTC
CASFGVKQFF
>-|14|TRBV5-1|TRBJ2-5|-
TGCGCCAGCAGCTTGTACGGGAGCCAAGAGACCCAGTACTTC
CASSLYGSQETQYF
>-|15|TRBV27|TRBJ2-5|-
TGTGCCAGCAGTTTTAAGAGGACATCTAAAGAGACCCAGTACTTC
CASSFKRTSKETQYF
>-|13|TRBV7-9|TRBJ2-7|-
TGTGCCAGCAGCTTAGGACACTCCTACGAGCAGTACTTC
CASSLGHSYEQYF
>-|15|TRBV10-1|TRBJ2-5|-
TGCGCCAGCAGTGAGAGTGAGTTCTACCAAGAGACCCAGTACTTC
CASSESEFYQETQYF
>-|15|TRBV19|TRBJ2-3|-
TGTGCCAGTAGTATTCTCCCCTCCGTTACAGATACGCAGTATTTT
CASSILPSVTDTQYF
>-|18|TRBV19|TRBJ1-1|-
TGTGCCAGTAGTATAGATAAGGGGGGGGCAGGGACGGACACTGAAGCTTTCTTT
CASSIDKGGAGTDTEAFF
>TRBD1|15|TRBV2|TRBJ1-5|-
TGTGCCAGCAGTGAGGAGGGACAGGCTAATCAGCCCCAGCATTTT
CASSEEGQANQPQHF
>-|14|TRBV6-6|TRBJ2-3|-
TGTGCCAGCAGTTGGACTTCCGGCACAGATACGCAGTATTTT
CASSWTSGTDTQYF
>TRBD1|15|TRBV9|TRBJ2-2|-
TGTGCCAGCAGCCCCTATACGACAGGGACCGGGGAGCTGTTTTTT
CASSPYTTGTGELFF
>-|16|TRBV2|TRBJ2-7|once
TGTGCCAGCAGCCCCGACGGGATTAGTTTTTTGCGCGAGCAGTACTTC
CASSPDGISFLREQYF
>-|13|TRBV19|TRBJ2-1|-
TGTGCCATCTCCGCAGGGTCCTACAATGAGCAGTTCTTC
CAISAGSYNEQFF
>-|17|TRBV5-6|TRBJ1-1|-
TGTGCCAGCAGTCGATTGGGGGGTTCTGCCATGAACACTGAAGCTTTCTTT
CASSRLGGSAMNTEAFF